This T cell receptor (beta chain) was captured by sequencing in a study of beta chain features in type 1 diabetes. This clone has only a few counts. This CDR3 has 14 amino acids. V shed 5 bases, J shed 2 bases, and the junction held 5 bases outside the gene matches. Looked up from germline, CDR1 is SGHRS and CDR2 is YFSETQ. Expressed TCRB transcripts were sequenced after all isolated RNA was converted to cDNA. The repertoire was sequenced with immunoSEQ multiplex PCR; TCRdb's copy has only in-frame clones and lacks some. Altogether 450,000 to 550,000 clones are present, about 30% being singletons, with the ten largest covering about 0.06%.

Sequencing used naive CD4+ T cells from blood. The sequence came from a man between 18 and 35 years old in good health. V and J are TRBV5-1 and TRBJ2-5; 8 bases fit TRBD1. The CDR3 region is CASSLRTGQETQYF. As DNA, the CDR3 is TGCGCCAGCAGTCTGCGGACAGGGCAAGAGACCCAGTACTTC.